This T cell receptor beta chain was captured in a study of neurological immune-mediated disorders. Trimming pared 2 bases from V and 0 bases from J, leaving 11 bases between. There are 15 residues in the CDR3. Germline CDR1 SGHRS, CDR2 YFSETQ. TCRdb passed the 5' RACE reads through MiXCR, listing each CDR3 protein once. The sample contains fewer than 75,000 distinct CDR3 sequences, nearly 3.5% of which appear only once. This clonotype was seen many times. This TCR was recovered from a man between 40 and 49 years old with multiple sclerosis. The chain employs TRBV5-1 and TRBJ1-1; TRBD1 is a possible D gene (6 bases). The sample comprised PBMCs. The CDR3 region is CASSFEGHLNTEAFF. CDR3 sequence (DNA): TGCGCCAGCAGCTTTGAGGGACATCTGAACACTGAAGCTTTCTTT. The full variable domain, rest sourced from reference TRBV5-1 and TRBJ1-1, is KAGVTQTPRYLIKTRGQQVTLSCSPISGHRSVSWYQQTPGQGLQFLFEYFSETQRNKGNFPGRFSGRQFSNSRSEMNVSTLELGDSALYLCASSFEGHLNTEAFFGQGTRLTVV.